A selection of T cell receptor beta chains follows, all from one sample in a study of naive and memory T cell subsets. TCRdb reprocessed the UMI-ligation and nested PCR reads via MiXCR and lists one record per CDR3 protein. The sample holds roughly 31,000 distinct CDR3 sequences, about 10% seen once. What was sequenced was effector memory CD4+ T cells from blood. The receptors originated from a human donor in good health. The CDR3 runs from the conserved cysteine through the conserved F or W. D genes are given only for firm matches. Clone size is shown for a subset of rows, as once, few, many or a class of expanded clone.

CDR3nt: TGTGCCAGCAGCCGGGACGTAGGAACTTCAGCCCTCCACTTT
CDR3aa: CASSRDVGTSALHF
v_gene: TRBV6-2/TRBV6-3
d_gene: NA
abundance: NA
j_gene: TRBJ1-6

CDR3nt: TGTGCCAGCTCACGGGACAACCCGAAAGAGACCCAGTACTTC
CDR3aa: CASSRDNPKETQYF
v_gene: TRBV18
d_gene: NA
abundance: few
j_gene: TRBJ2-5

CDR3nt: TGTGCCAGCAGTCCCGGGGGGGGGAGGGCCCACGAGCAGTACTTC
CDR3aa: CASSPGGGRAHEQYF
v_gene: TRBV12-3/TRBV12-4
d_gene: TRBD2
abundance: NA
j_gene: TRBJ2-7

CDR3nt: TGCAGTGAGAGGGGACTAGCGGGAGGAGGGGATAAGAAGTATTTT
CDR3aa: CSERGLAGGGDKKYF
v_gene: TRBV20-1
d_gene: TRBD2
abundance: NA
j_gene: TRBJ2-3

CDR3nt: TGTGCCAGCAGTAGGGGACAGGGGGGGCCTAGCGGGGCAAACAATGAGCAGTTCTTC
CDR3aa: CASSRGQGGPSGANNEQFF
v_gene: TRBV28
d_gene: TRBD1
abundance: NA
j_gene: TRBJ2-1

CDR3nt: TGTGCCAGCACCCGACTAGCGGGGGTTACAGATACGCAGTATTTT
CDR3aa: CASTRLAGVTDTQYF
v_gene: TRBV6-6
d_gene: TRBD2
abundance: many
j_gene: TRBJ2-3

CDR3nt: TGTGCCAGCAGCTTACCAGGACACAGCTCCTACAATGAGCAGTTCTTC
CDR3aa: CASSLPGHSSYNEQFF
v_gene: TRBV11-2
d_gene: NA
abundance: once
j_gene: TRBJ2-1

CDR3nt: TGCAGCGTTGCCGGACGGACTGGAAACACCATATATTTT
CDR3aa: CSVAGRTGNTIYF
v_gene: TRBV29-1
d_gene: NA
abundance: NA
j_gene: TRBJ1-3

CDR3nt: TGTGCCAGCAGCCAGACAGGCATTCGACGAGAGCAGTACTTC
CDR3aa: CASSQTGIRREQYF
v_gene: TRBV5-4
d_gene: NA
abundance: few
j_gene: TRBJ2-7

CDR3nt: TGTGCCAGCAGCTTAGCAACGAACACTGAAGCTTTCTTT
CDR3aa: CASSLATNTEAFF
v_gene: TRBV7-6
d_gene: NA
abundance: NA
j_gene: TRBJ1-1

CDR3nt: TGCGCCAGCAGCCAAGGTGGTGCGGGACTAGCTGGCAATGAGCAGTTCTTC
CDR3aa: CASSQGGAGLAGNEQFF
v_gene: TRBV4-1
d_gene: TRBD2
abundance: NA
j_gene: TRBJ2-1

CDR3nt: TGCAGCGTTGTGGGGGGGAGGGGGAGCACCACAGATACGCAGTATTTT
CDR3aa: CSVVGGRGSTTDTQYF
v_gene: TRBV29-1
d_gene: NA
abundance: medium-sized
j_gene: TRBJ2-3

CDR3nt: TGTGCCAGCACTAGGGACCCGAGCAGGCAACTCTCTGGCTACACCTTC
CDR3aa: CASTRDPSRQLSGYTF
v_gene: TRBV6-6
d_gene: NA
abundance: many
j_gene: TRBJ1-2

CDR3nt: TGTGCCAGCAGCGTAGTTAGCAACACCGGGGAGCTGTTTTTT
CDR3aa: CASSVVSNTGELFF
v_gene: TRBV9
d_gene: NA
abundance: NA
j_gene: TRBJ2-2

CDR3nt: TGCAGTGCTAGAAGGCAGGTAGCCTCACCCCTCCACTTT
CDR3aa: CSARRQVASPLHF
v_gene: TRBV20-1
d_gene: NA
abundance: NA
j_gene: TRBJ1-6

CDR3nt: TGCGCCAGCAGCCGAATGGCTCTCGAAGCGCAGTATTTT
CDR3aa: CASSRMALEAQYF
v_gene: TRBV4-1
d_gene: NA
abundance: many
j_gene: TRBJ2-3

CDR3nt: TGCAGTGCTCCCTATGGAGGCACAGATACGCAGTATTTT
CDR3aa: CSAPYGGTDTQYF
v_gene: TRBV20-1
d_gene: NA
abundance: few
j_gene: TRBJ2-3

CDR3nt: TGTGCCACTTCCCCCAAAGGCAATCAGCCCCAGCATTTT
CDR3aa: CATSPKGNQPQHF
v_gene: TRBV24-1
d_gene: NA
abundance: many
j_gene: TRBJ1-5

CDR3nt: TGTGCCACCAGCAGAGTCGGGACTAGCAGATCCCAAGAGACCCAGTACTTC
CDR3aa: CATSRVGTSRSQETQYF
v_gene: TRBV15
d_gene: TRBD2
abundance: many
j_gene: TRBJ2-5

CDR3nt: TGTGCCAGCAGCTTGAGACTAGCGGGCGAGCAGTACTTC
CDR3aa: CASSLRLAGEQYF
v_gene: TRBV7-2
d_gene: TRBD2
abundance: many
j_gene: TRBJ2-7

CDR3nt: TGTGCCAGCAGTCCGACGGGTTCCTACGAGCAGTACTTC
CDR3aa: CASSPTGSYEQYF
v_gene: TRBV6-2/TRBV6-3
d_gene: NA
abundance: many
j_gene: TRBJ2-7

CDR3nt: TGTGCCAGCAGGGGGAACCGGGGTCTCTCTGGAAACACCATATATTTT
CDR3aa: CASRGNRGLSGNTIYF
v_gene: TRBV2
d_gene: NA
abundance: NA
j_gene: TRBJ1-3

CDR3nt: TGTGCCACCAGTGACCAACTAGCCCCCTACGAGCAGTACTTC
CDR3aa: CATSDQLAPYEQYF
v_gene: TRBV24-1
d_gene: NA
abundance: many
j_gene: TRBJ2-7

CDR3nt: TGCAGTGCTAGTGGAGTAAAGGGAAGCTCCTACGAGCAGTACTTC
CDR3aa: CSASGVKGSSYEQYF
v_gene: TRBV20-1
d_gene: NA
abundance: many
j_gene: TRBJ2-7

CDR3nt: TGTGCCAGCAGCTTAACAGGGGGAGAAAACATTCAGTACTTC
CDR3aa: CASSLTGGENIQYF
v_gene: TRBV7-8
d_gene: TRBD1
abundance: few
j_gene: TRBJ2-4

CDR3nt: TGTGCCAGCAGTTACCAGGGTACCACTGAAGCTTTCTTT
CDR3aa: CASSYQGTTEAFF
v_gene: TRBV6-2/TRBV6-3
d_gene: NA
abundance: medium-sized
j_gene: TRBJ1-1

CDR3nt: TGTGCCAGCAGCCCTTGGTCCGCTGAAGCTTTCTTT
CDR3aa: CASSPWSAEAFF
v_gene: TRBV6-2/TRBV6-3
d_gene: NA
abundance: few
j_gene: TRBJ1-1

CDR3nt: TGTGCCAGCAGCCAAGTCAAGGGAATCTACACCTTC
CDR3aa: CASSQVKGIYTF
v_gene: TRBV3-1
d_gene: NA
abundance: many
j_gene: TRBJ1-2

CDR3nt: TGTGCCAGCAGCATAACCACAGGGAACACTGAAGCTTTCTTT
CDR3aa: CASSITTGNTEAFF
v_gene: TRBV7-2
d_gene: NA
abundance: NA
j_gene: TRBJ1-1

CDR3nt: TGTGCCAGCAGCCCCAGGACAGATACGCAGTATTTT
CDR3aa: CASSPRTDTQYF
v_gene: TRBV7-2
d_gene: NA
abundance: many
j_gene: TRBJ2-3

CDR3nt: TGTGCCAGCAGCTTAGATCTGGGAGGGAACGAGCAGTACTTC
CDR3aa: CASSLDLGGNEQYF
v_gene: TRBV11-3
d_gene: TRBD2
abundance: NA
j_gene: TRBJ2-7

CDR3nt: TGTGCCAGCAGGAGGGCACAGGCCTATGGCTACACCTTC
CDR3aa: CASRRAQAYGYTF
v_gene: TRBV7-2
d_gene: NA
abundance: many
j_gene: TRBJ1-2

CDR3nt: TGTGCCAGCAGGGAGGGACAGAGTATCAATGAGCAGTTCTTC
CDR3aa: CASREGQSINEQFF
v_gene: TRBV25-1
d_gene: NA
abundance: NA
j_gene: TRBJ2-1

CDR3nt: TGCAGTGCTAGCCGAATTCGGGACAGCCGCTCAGGGGCTTTCTTT
CDR3aa: CSASRIRDSRSGAFF
v_gene: TRBV20-1
d_gene: TRBD1
abundance: NA
j_gene: TRBJ1-1

CDR3nt: TGTGCCAGCAGCCTGGAGGCCCAGGGGCTACGGAATGAGCAGTTCTTC
CDR3aa: CASSLEAQGLRNEQFF
v_gene: TRBV3-1
d_gene: NA
abundance: NA
j_gene: TRBJ2-1

CDR3nt: TGTGCCAGCTCACCACCTTTGAGGGGCACTGAAGCTTTCTTT
CDR3aa: CASSPPLRGTEAFF
v_gene: TRBV18
d_gene: NA
abundance: few
j_gene: TRBJ1-1

CDR3nt: TGTGCCAGCAGTTTAGAGGAATACAATGAGCAGTTCTTC
CDR3aa: CASSLEEYNEQFF
v_gene: TRBV12-3/TRBV12-4
d_gene: NA
abundance: NA
j_gene: TRBJ2-1

CDR3nt: TGTGCCAGCAGCCCTCGGACTAGCGGGGGATACGGCACAGATACGCAGTATTTT
CDR3aa: CASSPRTSGGYGTDTQYF
v_gene: TRBV7-2
d_gene: TRBD2
abundance: NA
j_gene: TRBJ2-3

CDR3nt: TGTGCCAGCAGCTTTGATCGACTAGCCGCGTATTTT
CDR3aa: CASSFDRLAAYF
v_gene: TRBV11-2
d_gene: TRBD2
abundance: NA
j_gene: TRBJ2-3

CDR3nt: TGTGCCAGCAGCACTTATAGCGGGATCGGTGGGGAGACCCAGTACTTC
CDR3aa: CASSTYSGIGGETQYF
v_gene: TRBV12-3/TRBV12-4
d_gene: TRBD2
abundance: NA
j_gene: TRBJ2-5

CDR3nt: TGCAGCGTAGGCGGGAGGGCCTACGATGAGCAGTTCTTC
CDR3aa: CSVGGRAYDEQFF
v_gene: TRBV29-1
d_gene: TRBD2
abundance: NA
j_gene: TRBJ2-1

CDR3nt: TGTGCCAGCAGCTTCCAGGGTGGCAATCAGCCCCAGCATTTT
CDR3aa: CASSFQGGNQPQHF
v_gene: TRBV28
d_gene: NA
abundance: NA
j_gene: TRBJ1-5

CDR3nt: TGTGCCAGCAGACAGGGGGGCCCCTACAATGAGCAGTTCTTC
CDR3aa: CASRQGGPYNEQFF
v_gene: TRBV7-2
d_gene: TRBD1
abundance: few
j_gene: TRBJ2-1

CDR3nt: TGTGCCAGCAGCAATGCGTTTTACTCACCCCTCCACTTT
CDR3aa: CASSNAFYSPLHF
v_gene: TRBV7-2
d_gene: NA
abundance: many
j_gene: TRBJ1-6

CDR3nt: TGCAGCGGGGGGGAGCGGAGGGACACTGAAGCTTTCTTT
CDR3aa: CSGGERRDTEAFF
v_gene: TRBV29-1
d_gene: NA
abundance: NA
j_gene: TRBJ1-1

CDR3nt: TGTGCCACCAGCAGAGTAATGAGGACTGCAACCGTCTCTGGGGCCAACGTCCTGACTTTC
CDR3aa: CATSRVMRTATVSGANVLTF
v_gene: TRBV15
d_gene: NA
abundance: few
j_gene: TRBJ2-6

CDR3nt: TGTGCCAGCAGTTACTCGACAGGGCGAGATACGCAGTATTTT
CDR3aa: CASSYSTGRDTQYF
v_gene: TRBV6-6
d_gene: TRBD1
abundance: many
j_gene: TRBJ2-3

CDR3nt: TGCAGTGCTATATTTCGGGGTGCCTTCACAGATACGCAGTATTTT
CDR3aa: CSAIFRGAFTDTQYF
v_gene: TRBV20-1
d_gene: NA
abundance: many
j_gene: TRBJ2-3

CDR3nt: TGTGCCAGCAGTTTAGGGAGGCCCCCCGCTGAGCAGTTCTTC
CDR3aa: CASSLGRPPAEQFF
v_gene: TRBV27
d_gene: NA
abundance: few
j_gene: TRBJ2-1

CDR3nt: TGTGCCAGCAGCCCCCTAGCGGGAGGGCCAAATGAGCAGTTCTTC
CDR3aa: CASSPLAGGPNEQFF
v_gene: TRBV7-9
d_gene: TRBD2
abundance: NA
j_gene: TRBJ2-1

CDR3nt: TGCGCCAGCAGCCAAGATGTACAGGGGAGTTTTCGCGCCGGTGAAAAACTGTTTTTT
CDR3aa: CASSQDVQGSFRAGEKLFF
v_gene: TRBV4-3
d_gene: TRBD1
abundance: many
j_gene: TRBJ1-4

CDR3nt: TGTGCCAGCAGTCTGCAGGGTGCCTACGAGCAGTACTTC
CDR3aa: CASSLQGAYEQYF
v_gene: TRBV6-2/TRBV6-3
d_gene: NA
abundance: many
j_gene: TRBJ2-7

CDR3nt: TGCAGCAGTCCCCATGCGGGACCTAAACAGGCTAACTATGGCTACACCTTC
CDR3aa: CSSPHAGPKQANYGYTF
v_gene: TRBV20-1
d_gene: NA
abundance: NA
j_gene: TRBJ1-2

CDR3nt: TGTGCCACCAGCAGCGGGACTAGCCAGAACACAGATACGCAGTATTTT
CDR3aa: CATSSGTSQNTDTQYF
v_gene: TRBV15
d_gene: TRBD2
abundance: many
j_gene: TRBJ2-3